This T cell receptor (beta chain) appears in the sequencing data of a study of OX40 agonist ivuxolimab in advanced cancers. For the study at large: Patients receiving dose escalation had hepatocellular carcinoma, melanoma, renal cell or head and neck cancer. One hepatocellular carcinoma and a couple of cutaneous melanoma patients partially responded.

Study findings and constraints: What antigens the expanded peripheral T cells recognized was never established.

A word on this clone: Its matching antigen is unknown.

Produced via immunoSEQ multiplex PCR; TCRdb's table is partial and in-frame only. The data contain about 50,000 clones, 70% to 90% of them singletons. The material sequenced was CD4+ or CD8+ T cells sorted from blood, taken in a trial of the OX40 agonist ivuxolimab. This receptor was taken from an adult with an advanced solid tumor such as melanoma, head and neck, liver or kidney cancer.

CDR3 loop: CASTPYGGSNQPQHF. The CDR3 DNA reads as TGTGCCAGCACTCCATACGGAGGTAGCAATCAGCCCCAGCATTTT. The J gene is TRBJ1-5, the V gene TRBV6-5; D not resolved. CDR1 is MNHEY, CDR2 SVGAGI, per germline. The V end lost 7 bases, the J end lost 0 bases, and 13 bases lay between the germline ends. This CDR3 region has 15 residues.